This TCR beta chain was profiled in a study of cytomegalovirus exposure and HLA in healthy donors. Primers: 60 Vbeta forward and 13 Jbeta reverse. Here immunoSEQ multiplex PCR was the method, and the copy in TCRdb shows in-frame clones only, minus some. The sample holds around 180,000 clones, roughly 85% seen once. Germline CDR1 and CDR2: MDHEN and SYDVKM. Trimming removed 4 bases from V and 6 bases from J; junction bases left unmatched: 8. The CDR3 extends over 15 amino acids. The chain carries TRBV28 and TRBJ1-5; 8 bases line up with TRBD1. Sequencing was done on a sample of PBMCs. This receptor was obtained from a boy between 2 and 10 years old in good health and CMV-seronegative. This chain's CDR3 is CASSYLTGVGQPQHF. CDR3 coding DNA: TGTGCCAGCAGTTACTTGACAGGGGTCGGTCAGCCCCAGCATTTT.